The 4 T cell receptor beta chains below come from one sample, sequenced in a study of blood T cell repertoires in COVID-19. Produced via immunoSEQ multiplex PCR; TCRdb's table is partial and in-frame only. The top ten hold under 2% of the sample, which has 150,000 to 200,000 clones, about nine tenths seen once. Specimen: peripheral blood. Receptors originate from a man aged 18 to 29 who had recovered from COVID-19.

The CDR3 DNA reads TGTGCCAGCAGCGTTGGGACTGAGCTAGCCAAAAACATTCAGTACTTC. Amino acid sequence: CASSVGTELAKNIQYF. The chain combines TRBV7-9 with TRBJ2-4, with D possibly matching TRBD2 (6 bases). V was trimmed by 5 bases and J by 0 bases, leaving 14 bases between them. CDR3 length equals 16 residues. Germline loops: CDR1 SEHNR, CDR2 FQNEAQ (reference sequence).

V usage is TRBV27 and J usage is TRBJ1-1; maybe TRBD1 (6 bases). This CDR3 contains 14 residues. The V end lost 2 bases, the J end lost 11 bases, and 18 bases lay between the germline ends. The germline V gene encodes CDR1 MNHEY and CDR2 SMNVEV (reference sequence). The CDR3 coding sequence is TGTGCCAGCAGTTTAAATACAGGGTTAAAGATGGCTTTCTTT. Translating gives CASSLNTGLKMAFF.

This chain joins TRBV10-3 and TRBJ2-1, with 7 bases matching TRBD1. The CDR3 consists of 13 residues. V gave up 2 bases and J gave up 14 bases; unmatched junction bases: 9. Per germline, CDR1 ENHRY and CDR2 SYGVKD. The CDR3 reads CAISETGQQWEFF. CDR3 coding DNA: TGTGCCATCAGTGAGACGGGACAGCAATGGGAGTTCTTC.

This clone has only one observation. The chain links TRBV28 to TRBJ2-3, with 7 bases matching TRBD2. With V trimmed by 6 bases and J by 4 bases, 10 bases remained unmatched. The CDR3 sequence is 15 residues long. Germline V gene data show CDR1 as MDHEN and CDR2 as SYDVKM. The DNA of the CDR3 is TGTGCCAGCAGGACCGCAGCGGGACGGGCAGATACGCAGTATTTT. It codes for CASRTAAGRADTQYF.